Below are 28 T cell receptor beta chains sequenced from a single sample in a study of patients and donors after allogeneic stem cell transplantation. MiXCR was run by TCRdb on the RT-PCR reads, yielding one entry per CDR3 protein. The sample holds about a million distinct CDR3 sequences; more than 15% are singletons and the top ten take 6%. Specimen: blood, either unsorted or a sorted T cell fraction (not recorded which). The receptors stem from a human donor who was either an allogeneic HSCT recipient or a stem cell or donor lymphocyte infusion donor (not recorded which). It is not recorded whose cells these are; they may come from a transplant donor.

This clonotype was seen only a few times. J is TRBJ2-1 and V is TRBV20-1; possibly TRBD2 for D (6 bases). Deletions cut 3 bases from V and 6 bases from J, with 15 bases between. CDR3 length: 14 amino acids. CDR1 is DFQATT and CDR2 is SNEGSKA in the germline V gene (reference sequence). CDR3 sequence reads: CSASGGVGLNEQFF. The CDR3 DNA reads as TGCAGTGCTAGTGGCGGAGTGGGACTCAATGAGCAGTTCTTC.

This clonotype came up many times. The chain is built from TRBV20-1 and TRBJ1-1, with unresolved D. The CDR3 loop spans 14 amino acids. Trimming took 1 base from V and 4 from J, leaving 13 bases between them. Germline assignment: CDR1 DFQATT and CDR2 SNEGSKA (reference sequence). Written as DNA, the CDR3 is TGCAGTGCTAGAGCCGGGTTGCAAACCACTGAAGCTTTCTTT. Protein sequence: CSARAGLQTTEAFF.

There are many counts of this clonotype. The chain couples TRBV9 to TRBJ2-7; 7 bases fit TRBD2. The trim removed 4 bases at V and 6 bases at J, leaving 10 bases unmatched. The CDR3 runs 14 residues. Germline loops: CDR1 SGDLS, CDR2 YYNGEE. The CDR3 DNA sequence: TGTGCCAGCAGCAGCGGACTAGGGCCATCCGAGCAGTACTTC. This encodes CASSSGLGPSEQYF.

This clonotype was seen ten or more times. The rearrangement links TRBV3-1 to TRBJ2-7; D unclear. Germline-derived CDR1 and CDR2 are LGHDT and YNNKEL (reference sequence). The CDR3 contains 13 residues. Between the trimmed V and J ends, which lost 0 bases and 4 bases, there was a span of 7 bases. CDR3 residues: CASSQETGYEQYF. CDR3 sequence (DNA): TGTGCCAGCAGCCAAGAAACCGGGTACGAGCAGTACTTC.

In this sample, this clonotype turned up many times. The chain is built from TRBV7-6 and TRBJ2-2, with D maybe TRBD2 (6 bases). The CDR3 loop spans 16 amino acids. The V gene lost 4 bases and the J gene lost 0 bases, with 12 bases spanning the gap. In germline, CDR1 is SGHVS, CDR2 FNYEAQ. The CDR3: CASSSSGTSNTGELFF. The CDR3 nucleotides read TGTGCCAGCAGCTCATCCGGGACTTCGAACACCGGGGAGCTGTTTTTT.

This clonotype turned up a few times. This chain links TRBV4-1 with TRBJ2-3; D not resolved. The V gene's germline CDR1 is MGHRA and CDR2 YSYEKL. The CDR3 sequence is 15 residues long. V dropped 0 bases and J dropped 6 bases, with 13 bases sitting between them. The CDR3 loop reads CASSQDSLPRDTQYF. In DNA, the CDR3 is TGCGCCAGCAGCCAAGATTCCCTACCGCGGGATACGCAGTATTTT.

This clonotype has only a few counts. The CDR3 sequence is CASSLRLAGGANVLTF. The CDR3 nucleotides are TGTGCCAGCAGTTTAAGACTAGCGGGTGGGGCCAACGTCCTGACTTTC. V gene TRBV27 combines with J gene TRBJ2-6; 10 bases are a match to TRBD2. Trimming took 2 bases from V and 3 from J; bases not matched to a gene: 1. The CDR3 length is 16 residues. Germline values: CDR1 MNHEY, CDR2 SMNVEV (reference sequence).

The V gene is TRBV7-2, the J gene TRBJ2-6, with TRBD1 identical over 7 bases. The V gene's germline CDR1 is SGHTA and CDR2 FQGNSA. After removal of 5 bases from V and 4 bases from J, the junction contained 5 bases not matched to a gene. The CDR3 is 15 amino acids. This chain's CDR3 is CASSTGELGANVLTF. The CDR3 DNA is TGTGCCAGCAGCACAGGGGAATTAGGGGCCAACGTCCTGACTTTC.

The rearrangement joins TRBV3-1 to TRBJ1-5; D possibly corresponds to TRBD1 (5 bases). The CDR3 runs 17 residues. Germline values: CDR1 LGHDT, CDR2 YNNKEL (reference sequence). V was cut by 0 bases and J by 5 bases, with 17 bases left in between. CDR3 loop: CASSQEAGTLSYQPQHF. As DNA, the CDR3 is TGTGCCAGCAGCCAAGAGGCCGGGACCTTGTCGTATCAGCCCCAGCATTTT.

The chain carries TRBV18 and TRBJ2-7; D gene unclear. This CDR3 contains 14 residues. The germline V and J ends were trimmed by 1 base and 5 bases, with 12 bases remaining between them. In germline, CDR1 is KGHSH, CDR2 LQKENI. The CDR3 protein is CASSPLLSVDEQYF. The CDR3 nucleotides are TGTGCCAGCTCACCACTCCTATCCGTCGACGAGCAGTACTTC. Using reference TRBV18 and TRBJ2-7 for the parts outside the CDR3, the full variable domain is NAGVMQNPRHLVRRRGQEARLRCSPMKGHSHVYWYRQLPEEGLKFMVYLQKENIIDESGMPKERFSAEFPKEGPSILRIQQVVRGDSAAYFCASSPLLSVDEQYFGPGTRLTVT.

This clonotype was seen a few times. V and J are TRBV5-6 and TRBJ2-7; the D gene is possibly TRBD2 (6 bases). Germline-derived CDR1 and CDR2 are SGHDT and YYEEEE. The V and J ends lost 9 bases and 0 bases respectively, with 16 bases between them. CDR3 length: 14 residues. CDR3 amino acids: CATAYGGLSYEQYF. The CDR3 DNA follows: TGTGCCACCGCGTATGGGGGACTCTCCTACGAGCAGTACTTC.

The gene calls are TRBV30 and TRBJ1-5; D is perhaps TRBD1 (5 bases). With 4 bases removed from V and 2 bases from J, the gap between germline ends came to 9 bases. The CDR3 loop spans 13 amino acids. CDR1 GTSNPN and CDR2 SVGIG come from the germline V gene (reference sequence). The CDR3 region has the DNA TGTGCCTGGACCCCACAGGGCAATCAGCCCCAGCATTTT. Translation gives CAWTPQGNQPQHF.

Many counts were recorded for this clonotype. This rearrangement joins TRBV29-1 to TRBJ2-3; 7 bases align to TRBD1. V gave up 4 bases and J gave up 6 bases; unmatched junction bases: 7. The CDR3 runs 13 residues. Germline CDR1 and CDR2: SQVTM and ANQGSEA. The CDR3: CSVVAGQVDTQYF. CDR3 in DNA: TGCAGCGTTGTCGCCGGACAGGTGGATACGCAGTATTTT.

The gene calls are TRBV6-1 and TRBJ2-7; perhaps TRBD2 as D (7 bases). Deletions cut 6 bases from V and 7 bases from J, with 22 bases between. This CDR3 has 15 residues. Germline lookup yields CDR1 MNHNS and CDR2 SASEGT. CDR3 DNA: TGTGCCAGCAGGAGGGGGGAGGGGAACGCGGGGGAGCAGTACTTC. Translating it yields CASRRGEGNAGEQYF.

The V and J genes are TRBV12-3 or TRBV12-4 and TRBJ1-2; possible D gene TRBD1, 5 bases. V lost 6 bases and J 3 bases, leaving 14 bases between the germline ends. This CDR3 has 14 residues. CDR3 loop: CASSRQRSDYGYTF. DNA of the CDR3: TGTGCCAGCAGCAGACAGCGATCTGACTATGGCTACACCTTC.

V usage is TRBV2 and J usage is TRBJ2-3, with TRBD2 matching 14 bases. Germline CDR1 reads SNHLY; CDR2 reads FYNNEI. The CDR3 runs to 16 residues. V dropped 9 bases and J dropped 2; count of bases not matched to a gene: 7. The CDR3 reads CASSRTSGGITDTQYF. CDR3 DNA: TGTGCCAGTTCCCGGACTAGCGGGGGGATCACAGATACGCAGTATTTT.

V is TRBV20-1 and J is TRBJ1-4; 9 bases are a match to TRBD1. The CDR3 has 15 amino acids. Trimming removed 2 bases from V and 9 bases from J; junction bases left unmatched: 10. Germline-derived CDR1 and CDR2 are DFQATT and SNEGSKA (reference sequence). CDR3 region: CSARPTGTGSQKLFF. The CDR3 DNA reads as TGCAGTGCTAGACCCACCGGGACAGGGAGTCAAAAACTGTTTTTT.

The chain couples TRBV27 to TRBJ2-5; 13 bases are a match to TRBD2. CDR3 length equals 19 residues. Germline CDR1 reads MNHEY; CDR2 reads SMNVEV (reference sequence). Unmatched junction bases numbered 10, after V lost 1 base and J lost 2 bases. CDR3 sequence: CASSLYPGLAGVGQETQYF. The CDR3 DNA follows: TGTGCCAGCAGTTTATATCCCGGACTAGCGGGAGTGGGGCAAGAGACCCAGTACTTC.

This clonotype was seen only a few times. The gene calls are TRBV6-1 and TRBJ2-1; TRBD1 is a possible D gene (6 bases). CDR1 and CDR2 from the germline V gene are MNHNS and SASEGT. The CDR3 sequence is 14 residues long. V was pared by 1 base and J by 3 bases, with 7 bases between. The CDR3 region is CASSEGTVYNEQFF. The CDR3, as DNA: TGTGCCAGCAGTGAAGGGACAGTCTACAATGAGCAGTTCTTC.

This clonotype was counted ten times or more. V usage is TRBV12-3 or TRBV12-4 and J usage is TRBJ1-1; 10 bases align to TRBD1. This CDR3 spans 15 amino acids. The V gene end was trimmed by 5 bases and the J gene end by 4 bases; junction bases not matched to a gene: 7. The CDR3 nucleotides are TGTGCCAGCAGTCAAAGGACAGGGGGGATCACTGAAGCTTTCTTT. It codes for CASSQRTGGITEAFF.

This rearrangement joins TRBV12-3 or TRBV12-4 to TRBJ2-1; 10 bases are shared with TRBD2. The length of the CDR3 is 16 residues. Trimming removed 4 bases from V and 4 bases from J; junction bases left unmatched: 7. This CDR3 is CASSSAAGGIYNEQFF. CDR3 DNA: TGTGCCAGCAGTTCCGCAGCGGGAGGGATATACAATGAGCAGTTCTTC.

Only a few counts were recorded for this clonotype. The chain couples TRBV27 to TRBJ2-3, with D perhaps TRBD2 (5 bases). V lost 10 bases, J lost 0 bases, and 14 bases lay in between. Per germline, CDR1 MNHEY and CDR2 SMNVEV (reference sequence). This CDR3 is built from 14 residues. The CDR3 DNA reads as TGTGCCACCCGGGTAGCGACTAGCACAGATACGCAGTATTTT. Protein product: CATRVATSTDTQYF.

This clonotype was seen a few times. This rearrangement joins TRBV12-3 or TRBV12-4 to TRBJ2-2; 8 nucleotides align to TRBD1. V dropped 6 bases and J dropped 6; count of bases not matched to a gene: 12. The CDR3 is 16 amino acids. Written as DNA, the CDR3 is TGTGCCAGCAGCCACAGGGGGTTAAGGCGCCCCGGGGAGCTGTTTTTT. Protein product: CASSHRGLRRPGELFF.

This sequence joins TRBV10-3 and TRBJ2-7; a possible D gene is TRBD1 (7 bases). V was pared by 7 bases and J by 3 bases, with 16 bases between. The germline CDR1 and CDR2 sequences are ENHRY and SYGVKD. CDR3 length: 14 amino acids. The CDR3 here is CAIKTGRGGYEQYF. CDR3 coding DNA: TGTGCCATCAAGACAGGGCGGGGCGGCTACGAGCAGTACTTC.

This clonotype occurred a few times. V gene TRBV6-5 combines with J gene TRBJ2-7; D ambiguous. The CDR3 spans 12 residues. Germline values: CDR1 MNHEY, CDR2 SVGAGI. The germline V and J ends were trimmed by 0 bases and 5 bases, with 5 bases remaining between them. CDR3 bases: TGTGCCAGCAGTTACTCCGAGAACGAGCAGTACTTC. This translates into CASSYSENEQYF.

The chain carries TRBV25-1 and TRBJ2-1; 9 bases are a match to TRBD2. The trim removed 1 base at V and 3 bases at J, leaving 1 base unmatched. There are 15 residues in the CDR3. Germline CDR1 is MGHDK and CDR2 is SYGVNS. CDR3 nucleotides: TGTGCCAGCAGTGAATTTAGCGGGGGCTACAATGAGCAGTTCTTC. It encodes CASSEFSGGYNEQFF.

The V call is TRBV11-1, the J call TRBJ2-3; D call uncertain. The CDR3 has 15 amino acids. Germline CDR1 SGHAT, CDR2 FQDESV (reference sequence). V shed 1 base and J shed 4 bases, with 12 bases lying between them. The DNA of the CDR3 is TGTGCCAGCAGCTTAGTACGGTCGCCCCCAGATACGCAGTATTTT. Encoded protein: CASSLVRSPPDTQYF.

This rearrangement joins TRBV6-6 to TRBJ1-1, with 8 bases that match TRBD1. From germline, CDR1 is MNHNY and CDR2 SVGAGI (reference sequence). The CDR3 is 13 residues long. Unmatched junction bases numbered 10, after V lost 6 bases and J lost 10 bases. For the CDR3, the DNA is TGTGCCAGCAGCAACGACAGGGGCGGAGGAGCTTTCTTT. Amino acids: CASSNDRGGGAFF.